The TCR beta chain described here comes from a study of blood T cell repertoires in COVID-19. About the study: COVID-19 samples collected from the United States, Italy and Spain covered acute and convalescent phases. PBMCs, B-cell-depleted T cells, or T cells were the source of the cDNA or gDNA that made up the material.

This CDR3 has 15 amino acids. Trimming left V 4 bases short and J 1 base short, with 14 bases between. Germline values: CDR1 SGHRS, CDR2 YFSETQ. The assay was immunoSEQ multiplex PCR, and TCRdb's table has in-frame clones only and misses some. The data hold 85,000 to 100,000 clones, with approximately 80% observed a single time. This receptor was taken from a human donor in a cohort sampled during active COVID-19. The sequencing input was peripheral blood. The rearrangement uses TRBV5-1 and TRBJ2-5, with a tentative D call TRBD1 (6 bases). This CDR3 is CASSRAQGSQETQYF. The CDR3 DNA follows: TGCGCCAGCAGCCGCGCTCAGGGGTCCCAAGAGACCCAGTACTTC.